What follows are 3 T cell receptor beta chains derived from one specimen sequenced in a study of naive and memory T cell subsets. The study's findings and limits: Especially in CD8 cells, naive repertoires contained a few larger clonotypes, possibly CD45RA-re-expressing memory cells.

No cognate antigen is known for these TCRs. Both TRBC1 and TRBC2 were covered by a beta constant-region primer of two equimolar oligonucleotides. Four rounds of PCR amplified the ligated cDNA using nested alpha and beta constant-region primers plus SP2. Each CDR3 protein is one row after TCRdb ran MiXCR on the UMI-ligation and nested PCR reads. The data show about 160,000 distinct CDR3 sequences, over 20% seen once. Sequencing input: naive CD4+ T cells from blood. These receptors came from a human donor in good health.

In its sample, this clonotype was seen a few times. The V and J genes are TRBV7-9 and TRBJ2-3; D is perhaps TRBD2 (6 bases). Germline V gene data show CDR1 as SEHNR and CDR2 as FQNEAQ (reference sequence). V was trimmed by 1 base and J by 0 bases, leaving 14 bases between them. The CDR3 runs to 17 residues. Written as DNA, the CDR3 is TGTGCCAGCAGCTTAGGAACCCGGCGGGATAGCACAGATACGCAGTATTTT. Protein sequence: CASSLGTRRDSTDTQYF.

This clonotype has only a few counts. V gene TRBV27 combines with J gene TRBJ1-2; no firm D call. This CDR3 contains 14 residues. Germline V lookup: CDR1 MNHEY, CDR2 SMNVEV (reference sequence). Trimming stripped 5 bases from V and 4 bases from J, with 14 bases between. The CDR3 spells CASSPGGGFYGYTF. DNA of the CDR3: TGTGCCAGCAGTCCCGGTGGCGGCTTCTATGGCTACACCTTC.

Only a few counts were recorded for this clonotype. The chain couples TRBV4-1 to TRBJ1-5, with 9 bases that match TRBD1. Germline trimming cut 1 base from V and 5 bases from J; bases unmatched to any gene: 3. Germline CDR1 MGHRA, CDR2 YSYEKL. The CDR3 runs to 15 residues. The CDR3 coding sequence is TGCGCCAGCAGCCAAGTGGGACAGGGCCATCAGCCCCAGCATTTT. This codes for CASSQVGQGHQPQHF.